This record covers a single T cell receptor beta chain. Its antigen is still unknown. There are no base qualities to consult, and no much larger clone falls within one base. One collaborating source in Seattle enrolled patients during active infection and followed them longitudinally through the course of disease. Collaborating institutions collected whole blood in K2EDTA tubes following their own protocols. For TCRbeta analysis, collaborator samples were shipped as frozen whole blood, as isolated PBMCs, or as DNA extracted from either sample type. The record originates from a study of blood T cell repertoires in COVID-19 (TCRdb year 2020). At the level of the whole study: Samples covering the acute and convalescent phases of COVID-19 were provided by collaborators in the United States, Italy and Spain. The dataset comprised deeply sampled blood TCRbeta repertoires from subjects exposed to, actively infected with, or recovered from COVID-19. Samples were obtained from the ongoing ImmuneRACE study (first 160 participants) and from some 1,200 subjects provided by 6 global collaborators. Where available, HLA class I and class II types were taken from metadata supplied by the sample provider and were not determined by assay-based typing. A de-identified subject ID, COVID-19 status, age in years and sex were almost always included in the sample metadata. The prospective study material was composed of cDNA or gDNA derived from T cells, B-cell-depleted T cells, or PBMCs. The repertoires were released in a freely available public database intended as a resource for research on the immune response to SARS-CoV-2.

General findings and caveats noted by the study authors: Clinical and demographic metadata were provided uncurated, with the amount varying by source and participant.

TCRbeta CDR3 regions were amplified from genomic DNA using the immunoSEQ Assay, a bias-controlled multiplex PCR. The authors' analysis ran thus. Nucleated cell counts per sample were estimated from amplification of reference gene primers within the assay. To quantify the absolute abundance of each unique TCRbeta CDR3 rearrangement, sequence reads were collapsed and filtered. For each sample, productive Simpson clonality was calculated by taking the square root of Simpson's diversity index across productive rearrangements. TCRdb took over this immuneACCESS table, retaining in-frame rearrangements with V and J assigned. Such tables are incomplete; in checked studies, under half of the missing clones stem from an unresolved V gene, and the remainder is unexplained. The V and J calls and clone size are taken from that table; D and trimming were inferred from the DNA. The sample includes more than 350,000 clones, with approximately 88% observed a single time. The ten largest clones capture 2.5% to 3.5% of the sample.

What was sequenced was peripheral blood. This TCR was sampled from a woman aged 25 to 39 with COVID-19, enrolled during active disease.

The DNA sequence is given as TGTGCCAGCTCACCTCGAAACGGACTAGCGTGGAGCTCCTACGAGCAGTACTTC. Its translation is CASSPRNGLAWSSYEQYF. The rearrangement combines TRBV18 with TRBJ2-7, and TRBD2 aligns with 9 junction nucleotides. Looking up the germline V gene yields CDR1 KGHSH and CDR2 LQKENI. The CDR3 holds 18 amino acids from the cysteine to the phenylalanine. Only the CDR3 DNA stays, 54 bases, in frame from base 1. Trimming leaves V shorter by 3 bases and J shorter by 0 bases, with the junction holding 12 bases beyond the gene matches. Where the CDR3 stops, the reference TRBV18 and TRBJ2-7 genes take over; the full variable domain is NAGVMQNPRHLVRRRGQEARLRCSPMKGHSHVYWYRQLPEEGLKFMVYLQKENIIDESGMPKERFSAEFPKEGPSILRIQQVVRGDSAAYFCASSPRNGLAWSSYEQYFGPGTRLTVT.